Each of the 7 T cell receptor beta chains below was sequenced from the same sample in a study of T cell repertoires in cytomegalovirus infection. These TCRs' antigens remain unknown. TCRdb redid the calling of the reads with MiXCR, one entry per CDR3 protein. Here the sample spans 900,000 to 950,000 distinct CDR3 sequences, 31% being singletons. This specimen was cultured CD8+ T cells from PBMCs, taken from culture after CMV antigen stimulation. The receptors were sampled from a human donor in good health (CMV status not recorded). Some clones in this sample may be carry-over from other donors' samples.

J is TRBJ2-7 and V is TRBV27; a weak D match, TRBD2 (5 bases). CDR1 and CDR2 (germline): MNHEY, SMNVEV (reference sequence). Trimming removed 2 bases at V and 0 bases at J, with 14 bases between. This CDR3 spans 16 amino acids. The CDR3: CASSLSGGKSSYEQYV. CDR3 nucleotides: TGTGCCAGCAGTTTAAGCGGCGGAAAGAGCTCCTACGAGCAGTACGTC.

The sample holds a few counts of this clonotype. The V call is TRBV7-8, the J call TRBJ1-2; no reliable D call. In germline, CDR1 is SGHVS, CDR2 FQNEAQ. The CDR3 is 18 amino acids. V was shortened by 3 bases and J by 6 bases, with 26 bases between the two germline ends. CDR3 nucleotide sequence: TGTGCCAGCAGCTTCAGCCGCTCTAGGGCATCCCGAGTTGATGGCTACACCTTC. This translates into CASSFSRSRASRVDGYTF.

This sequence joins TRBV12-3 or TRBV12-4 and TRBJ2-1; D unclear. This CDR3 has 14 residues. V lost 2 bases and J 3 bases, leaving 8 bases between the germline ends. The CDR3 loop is CASSLLGDYNEQFF. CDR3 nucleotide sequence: TGTGCCAGCAGTTTACTTGGGGACTACAATGAGCAGTTCTTC.

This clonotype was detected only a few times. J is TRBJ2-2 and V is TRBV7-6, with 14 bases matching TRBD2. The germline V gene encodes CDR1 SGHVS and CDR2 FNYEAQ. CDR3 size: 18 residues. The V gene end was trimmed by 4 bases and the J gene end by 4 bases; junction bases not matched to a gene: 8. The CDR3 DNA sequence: TGTGCCAGCAGCTCGGGGACTAGCGGGGGTTTGGGCACCGGGGAGCTGTTTTTT. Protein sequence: CASSSGTSGGLGTGELFF. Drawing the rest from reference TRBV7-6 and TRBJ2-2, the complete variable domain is GAGVSQSPRYKVTKRGQDVALRCDPISGHVSLYWYRQALGQGPEFLTYFNYEAQQDKSGLPNDRFSAERPEGSISTLTIQRTEQRDSAMYRCASSSGTSGGLGTGELFFGEGSRLTVL.

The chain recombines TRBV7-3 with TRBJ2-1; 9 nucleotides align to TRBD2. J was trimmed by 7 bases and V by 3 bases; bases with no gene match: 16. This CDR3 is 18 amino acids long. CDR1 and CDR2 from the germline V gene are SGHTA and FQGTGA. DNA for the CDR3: TGTGCCAGCAGCTTCTCTCCCGCGGGGGGGGTCACCTTGAATGAGCAGTTCTTC. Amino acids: CASSFSPAGGVTLNEQFF.

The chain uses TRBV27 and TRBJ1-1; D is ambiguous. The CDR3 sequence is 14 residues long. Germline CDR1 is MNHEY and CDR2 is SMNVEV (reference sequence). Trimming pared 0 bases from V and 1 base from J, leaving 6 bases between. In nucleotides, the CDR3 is TGTGCCAGCAGTTTATCCCCAGAGAACACTGAAGCTTTCTTT. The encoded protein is CASSLSPENTEAFF.

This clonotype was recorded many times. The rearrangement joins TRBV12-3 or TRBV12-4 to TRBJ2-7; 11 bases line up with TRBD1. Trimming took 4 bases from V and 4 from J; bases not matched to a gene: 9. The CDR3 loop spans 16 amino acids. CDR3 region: CASSSHWTGGQYEQYF. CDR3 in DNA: TGTGCCAGCAGTTCCCACTGGACAGGGGGCCAATACGAGCAGTACTTC.